These 15 T cell receptor beta chains originate from one sample sequenced in a study of blood T cell repertoires in COVID-19. Assay: immunoSEQ multiplex PCR; the TCRdb copy retains only in-frame clones and omits some. The data contain roughly 80,000 clones, 78% of them singletons. What was sequenced was peripheral blood. These receptors were collected from a human donor in a cohort sampled during active COVID-19.

The chain links TRBV12-3 or TRBV12-4 to TRBJ1-1; weak D call: TRBD1 (5 bases). There are 13 residues in the CDR3. The ends were cut back, 1 base at V and 10 bases at J, with 13 bases in the middle. The CDR3 DNA follows: TGTGCCAGCAGTTTAGTCAAGGGGTGGCCAGCTTTCTTT. Translated: CASSLVKGWPAFF.

This chain uses TRBV9 with TRBJ1-6; 7 nucleotides match TRBD1. The CDR3 has 16 amino acids. The V segment lost 3 bases and the J segment 6 bases; nucleotides outside the gene matches: 9. Germline V lookup: CDR1 SGDLS, CDR2 YYNGEE. CDR3 protein: CASSAAWDRGNSPLHF. CDR3 coding DNA: TGTGCCAGCAGCGCAGCGTGGGACAGAGGTAATTCACCCCTCCACTTT.

The rearrangement uses TRBV27 and TRBJ2-2; TRBD2 agrees at 7 bases. Per the germline V gene, CDR1 is MNHEY and CDR2 is SMNVEV (reference sequence). This CDR3 region has 16 residues. Losses at the gene ends were 1 base for V and 1 base for J; bases not matched to a gene: 3. CDR3 region: CASSLYKRGNTGELFF. CDR3 in DNA: TGTGCCAGCAGTTTATATAAGCGGGGGAACACCGGGGAGCTGTTTTTT.

The rearrangement joins TRBV5-6 to TRBJ2-7, with TRBD1 as a possible D gene (5 bases). CDR3 length equals 15 residues. The ends were cut back, 3 bases at V and 2 bases at J, with 15 bases in the middle. CDR1 SGHDT and CDR2 YYEEEE come from the germline V gene. The CDR3 DNA is TGTGCCAGCAGCTACTCGGTCCAGGGAACCTACGAGCAGTACTTC. Protein: CASSYSVQGTYEQYF.

The V gene is TRBV24-1, the J gene TRBJ2-7, with 7 bases identical to TRBD1. This CDR3 has 16 amino acids. Germline CDR1 is KGHDR and CDR2 is SFDVKD. The ends lost 3 bases at V and 1 base at J; junction bases unmatched: 8. CDR3 nucleotides: TGTGCCACCAGTGATCGCTCGGGACAGTCGTCCTACGAGCAGTACGTC. This encodes CATSDRSGQSSYEQYV.

V gene TRBV15 combines with J gene TRBJ2-7; 10 nucleotides agree with TRBD1. The CDR3 contains 16 residues. The trim removed 5 bases at V and 7 bases at J, leaving 14 bases unmatched. From germline, CDR1 is LNHNV and CDR2 YYDKDF (reference sequence). The CDR3 is CATSRMGRDRGEEQYF. CDR3 sequence (DNA): TGTGCCACCAGCCGAATGGGGCGGGACAGGGGTGAAGAGCAGTACTTC.

The chain has TRBV24-1 and TRBJ2-1; 9 bases map to TRBD2. The V gene end was trimmed by 5 bases and the J gene end by 1 base; junction bases not matched to a gene: 11. Germline V gene lookup returns CDR1 KGHDR and CDR2 SFDVKD. There are 18 residues in the CDR3. The chain's CDR3 is CATSAWTSAGSSYNEQFF. DNA of the CDR3: TGTGCCACCAGTGCTTGGACTAGCGCTGGATCATCCTACAATGAGCAGTTCTTC.

This chain links TRBV6-1 with TRBJ2-7; tentatively, D is TRBD2 (5 bases). CDR1 MNHNS and CDR2 SASEGT come from the germline V gene. Trimming took 2 bases from V and 0 from J, leaving 11 bases between them. The CDR3 consists of 15 residues. CDR3 DNA: TGTGCCAGCAGTGAACTGATAGGGAGCTCCTACGAGCAGTACTTC. Translation gives CASSELIGSSYEQYF.

This clone is a singleton in its sample. The chain uses TRBV4-2 and TRBJ1-6; D is unresolved. V was clipped by 0 bases and J by 7 bases, with 10 bases between them. This CDR3 contains 15 residues. Germline lookup yields CDR1 LGHNA and CDR2 YNFKEQ. The CDR3 nucleotides read TGTGCCAGCAGCCAAGAATCGGGTATGAATTCACCCCTCCACTTT. It is translated as CASSQESGMNSPLHF.

This clone was detected ten times or more. DNA for the CDR3: TGTGCCAGCACCCACCGGAGGGGTACTGAAGCTTTCTTT. The encoded protein is CASTHRRGTEAFF. The chain couples TRBV6-5 to TRBJ1-1, with D perhaps TRBD1 (5 bases). This CDR3 is built from 13 residues. Trimming removed 7 bases from V and 5 bases from J, with 14 bases in between. Germline CDR1 MNHEY, CDR2 SVGAGI.

The gene calls are TRBV24-1 and TRBJ2-1; the match to TRBD2 covers 9 bases. The CDR3 is made up of 16 amino acids. V shed 4 bases and J 2 bases; nucleotides not matched to a gene: 5. CDR1 KGHDR and CDR2 SFDVKD come from the germline V gene. The CDR3 protein is CATSDPSGRTYNEQFF. The CDR3 DNA reads as TGTGCCACCAGTGACCCAAGCGGGAGGACCTACAATGAGCAGTTCTTC.

The V and J genes are TRBV5-1 and TRBJ2-3, with 7 bases that match TRBD2. The V gene's germline CDR1 is SGHRS and CDR2 YFSETQ. The CDR3 totals 15 residues. V lost 8 bases and J lost 1; bases outside the gene matches: 10. DNA for the CDR3: TGCGCCAGTGACGCGGGGGTGGCTGGCACAGATACGCAGTATTTT. It encodes CASDAGVAGTDTQYF.

The V call is TRBV28, the J call TRBJ2-1, with 10 bases identical to TRBD2. V was clipped by 3 bases and J by 4 bases; unmatched bases: 6. The CDR3 runs to 16 residues. CDR1 MDHEN and CDR2 SYDVKM come from the germline V gene. This CDR3 is CASSLPLAGAYNEQFF. CDR3 DNA: TGTGCCAGCAGTTTGCCCCTAGCGGGAGCTTACAATGAGCAGTTCTTC.

The chain combines TRBV7-7 with TRBJ2-5; no clear D. Trimming shortened V by 5 bases and J by 6 bases, and 16 bases separated the two germline ends. The germline V gene encodes CDR1 SSHAT and CDR2 FNYEAQ (reference sequence). The CDR3 has 14 residues. CDR3: CASSDSGVEKTQYF. The CDR3 DNA is TGTGCCAGCAGCGATTCTGGTGTTGAGAAGACCCAGTACTTC. Full variable domain (remainder filled in from reference TRBV7-7 and TRBJ2-5): GAGVSQSPRYKVTKRGQDVTLRCDPISSHATLYWYQQALGQGPEFLTYFNYEAQPDKSGLPSDRFSAERPEGSISTLTIQRTEQRDSAMYRCASSDSGVEKTQYFGPGTRLLVL.

The V call is TRBV6-5, the J call TRBJ2-5, with TRBD1 matching over 7 bases. Germline CDR1 reads MNHEY; CDR2 reads SVGAGI. With 9 bases clipped from V and 4 bases from J, the junction kept 14 bases outside the gene matches. This CDR3 contains 15 residues. CDR3 bases: TGTGCCAGGAAAACAGGGGTGAGGGTCCGAGAGACCCAGTACTTC. Translated: CARKTGVRVRETQYF.